The 24 T cell receptor beta chains below come from one sample, sequenced in a study of graft-versus-host responses after intestinal transplantation. No antigen has been identified for these receptors. Here immunoSEQ multiplex PCR was the method, and the copy in TCRdb shows in-frame clones only, minus some. Here the sample spans over 70,000 clones, approximately 93% being singletons. The starting material was unstimulated CD8+ T cells sorted from spleen or lymph node cells, obtained before intestinal transplant. These receptors originate from a human donor who received an intestinal transplant.

This clone has a single count. The chain combines TRBV7-6 with TRBJ1-1, with a tentative D call TRBD1 (5 bases). This CDR3 is 14 amino acids long. V lost 7 bases and J 8 bases, leaving 20 bases between the germline ends. The germline V gene has CDR1 SGHVS and CDR2 FNYEAQ. CDR3 residues: CASIPGLGLLEAFF. The CDR3 region has the DNA TGTGCCAGCATCCCGGGACTGGGGTTGTTGGAAGCTTTCTTT.

This sequence joins TRBV2 and TRBJ2-5; 8 bases map to TRBD1. Germline lookup yields CDR1 SNHLY and CDR2 FYNNEI. V trimming: 3 bases; J trimming: 5 bases; junction bases outside the gene matches: 8. The CDR3 is 15 amino acids. Written as DNA, the CDR3 is TGTGCCAGCAGTGAGATAACAGGGGGGAGGGAGACCCAGTACTTC. Encoded protein: CASSEITGGRETQYF.

The chain joins TRBV7-8 to TRBJ1-2; perhaps TRBD1 as D (6 bases). The CDR3 is 14 amino acids. V lost 4 bases to trimming and J lost 3 bases, with 12 bases between them. The germline V gene encodes CDR1 SGHVS and CDR2 FQNEAQ. CDR3 in DNA: TGTGCCAGCAGCTCCGTGGACAGTTACTATGGCTACACCTTC. Translated: CASSSVDSYYGYTF.

J is TRBJ2-7 and V is TRBV7-2, with 7 bases aligning to TRBD1. Per the germline V gene, CDR1 is SGHTA and CDR2 is FQGNSA. V dropped 3 bases and J dropped 3; count of bases not matched to a gene: 2. The CDR3 is 13 residues long. For the CDR3, the DNA is TGTGCCAGCAGCTTGGGACAGCGCTACGAGCAGTACTTC. This encodes CASSLGQRYEQYF.

The V gene is TRBV6-5, the J gene TRBJ2-1, with D possibly TRBD1 on 5 matching bases. Germline loops: CDR1 MNHEY, CDR2 SVGAGI. V lost 10 bases, J lost 14 bases, and 18 bases lay in between. The CDR3 contains 11 residues. The CDR3 coding sequence is TGTGCCACCCGGTGGGGCAGGGTAAAGTTCTTC. Amino acids: CATRWGRVKFF.

V and J are TRBV29-1 and TRBJ2-3; 7 nucleotides align to TRBD1. The germline V gene has CDR1 SQVTM and CDR2 ANQGSEA. With 5 bases clipped from V and 4 bases from J, the junction kept 6 bases outside the gene matches. The CDR3 loop spans 13 amino acids. CDR3 residues: CSVPGQTSDTQYF. DNA for the CDR3: TGCAGCGTTCCGGGACAGACATCAGATACGCAGTATTTT.

This CDR3 is CASNLLGEAGTYEQYF. The CDR3 bases are TGTGCCAGCAACCTGTTGGGGGAAGCGGGAACCTACGAGCAGTACTTC. The rearrangement joins TRBV5-4 to TRBJ2-7; 7 positions agree with TRBD2. Germline lookup yields CDR1 SGHNT and CDR2 YYREEE (reference sequence). The V and J ends lost 6 bases and 2 bases, in that order; junction bases with no gene match: 14. This CDR3 comprises 16 residues.

Regarding this clone: The same CDR3 also results from other DNA sequences found in this sample. V gene TRBV27 combines with J gene TRBJ2-7; D is undetermined. V was cut by 8 bases and J by 1 base, with 21 bases left in between. In germline, CDR1 is MNHEY, CDR2 SMNVEV (reference sequence). The CDR3 loop spans 16 amino acids. CDR3 nucleotide sequence: TGTGCCAGCTCTCCCCTTCTACGGACCGAGTCCTACGAGCAGTACTTC. Translation gives CASSPLLRTESYEQYF.

The genes are TRBV6-6 and TRBJ2-3; 10 nucleotides align to TRBD2. This CDR3 comprises 15 residues. Germline values: CDR1 MNHNY, CDR2 SVGAGI (reference sequence). Trimming took 6 bases from V and 3 from J; bases not matched to a gene: 6. The CDR3 DNA sequence: TGTGCCAGCAGACCGGGACTAGCGTATACAGATACGCAGTATTTT. It translates to CASRPGLAYTDTQYF.

The V gene is TRBV6-5, the J gene TRBJ1-2, with D maybe TRBD1 (6 bases). Trimming removed 6 bases at V and 4 bases at J, with 18 bases between. Germline V gives CDR1 MNHEY, CDR2 SVGAGI. The length of the CDR3 is 15 residues. CDR3 residues: CASRGAGRETYGYTF. For the CDR3, the DNA is TGTGCCAGCAGGGGGGCAGGGAGAGAGACCTATGGCTACACCTTC.

This clone was seen just once. The J gene is TRBJ1-2, the V gene TRBV7-9, with D tentatively TRBD1 (6 bases). CDR1 is SEHNR and CDR2 is FQNEAQ in the germline V gene (reference sequence). Between the trimmed V and J ends, which lost 5 bases and 4 bases, there was a span of 14 bases. The CDR3 contains 14 residues. The CDR3 is CASSGGAVPYGYTF. CDR3 coding DNA: TGTGCCAGCAGCGGGGGGGCAGTCCCCTATGGCTACACCTTC.

The chain recombines TRBV27 with TRBJ2-7; the D gene is possibly TRBD2 (5 bases). Germline values: CDR1 MNHEY, CDR2 SMNVEV (reference sequence). Trimming shortened V by 5 bases and J by 2 bases, and 13 bases separated the two germline ends. This CDR3 comprises 14 residues. The CDR3 sequence is CASSLTRVPYEQYF. The CDR3 coding sequence is TGTGCCAGCAGTCTTACGAGGGTACCCTACGAGCAGTACTTC.

The rearrangement joins TRBV5-6 to TRBJ2-7; 11 bases match TRBD2. V gave up 3 bases and J gave up 4 bases; unmatched junction bases: 6. Germline values: CDR1 SGHDT, CDR2 YYEEEE. The CDR3 loop spans 15 amino acids. DNA of the CDR3: TGTGCCAGCAGCTACGGGACTAGCGGAGATTACGAGCAGTACTTC. This sequence encodes CASSYGTSGDYEQYF. The whole variable domain, filled in from reference TRBV5-6 and TRBJ2-7, reads DAGVTQSPTHLIKTRGQQVTLRCSPKSGHDTVSWYQQALGQGPQFIFQYYEEEERQRGNFPDRFSGHQFPNYSSELNVNALLLGDSALYLCASSYGTSGDYEQYFGPGTRLTVT.

V gene TRBV27 combines with J gene TRBJ2-1; D not resolved. V was shortened by 6 bases and J by 5 bases, with 11 bases between the two germline ends. This CDR3 is 13 amino acids long. Germline V gene data show CDR1 as MNHEY and CDR2 as SMNVEV (reference sequence). The CDR3 sequence: CASSQFQDNEQFF. Here the CDR3 DNA reads TGTGCCAGCAGCCAATTTCAGGACAATGAGCAGTTCTTC.

The rearrangement joins TRBV4-2 to TRBJ1-2, with D possibly being TRBD1 (6 bases). The CDR3 sequence is 15 residues long. Per the germline V gene, CDR1 is LGHNA and CDR2 is YNFKEQ. The ends were cut back, 0 bases at V and 8 bases at J, with 16 bases in the middle. As DNA, the CDR3 is TGTGCCAGCAGCCAAGACACAGGGCTGGCTGGCGGCTACACCTTC. Translating gives CASSQDTGLAGGYTF.

This clone has only one observation. V is TRBV12-2 and J is TRBJ2-7; the DNA was not used to check the table's D call, TRBD2. TRBV12-2 is given as a pseudogene. The CDR3 is 22 amino acids. CDR3 in amino acids: CASRLDPLACKISLDIRYEQYF. As DNA, the CDR3 is TGTGCAAGTCGCTTAGACCCTTTAGCCTGTAAGATATCTCTTGATATTCGCTACGAGCAGTACTTC.

The table lists this clone with a count of one. This chain uses TRBV7-9 with TRBJ2-7, with TRBD2 identical over 7 bases. The length of the CDR3 is 16 residues. The germline V gene has CDR1 SEHNR and CDR2 FQNEAQ (reference sequence). The trim removed 5 bases at V and 2 bases at J, leaving 12 bases unmatched. CDR3: CASSPPLAETTYEQYF. DNA for the CDR3: TGTGCCAGCAGCCCCCCCCTAGCGGAAACAACCTACGAGCAGTACTTC.

This clone has more than one count but fewer than ten. This chain uses TRBV10-3 with TRBJ1-3; no firm D call. The CDR3 totals 16 residues. Trimming pared 2 bases from V and 0 bases from J, leaving 11 bases between. Germline V CDR1 and CDR2: ENHRY, SYGVKD. CDR3 amino acids: CAISEREAGSGNTIYF. CDR3 sequence (DNA): TGTGCCATCAGTGAGCGAGAGGCCGGCTCTGGAAACACCATATATTTT.

The CDR3 region is CASSLVDTIDTEAFF. In nucleotides, the CDR3 is TGTGCCAGCAGCTTAGTTGATACCATTGACACTGAAGCTTTCTTT. The rearrangement links TRBV7-9 to TRBJ1-1; no firm D call. Germline lookup yields CDR1 SEHNR and CDR2 FQNEAQ (reference sequence). With 1 base removed from V and 3 bases from J, the gap between germline ends came to 12 bases. CDR3 length equals 15 residues.

V gene TRBV15 combines with J gene TRBJ1-5, with a tentative D call TRBD1 (6 bases). CDR3 length equals 14 residues. V lost 4 bases, J lost 4 bases, and 11 bases lay in between. Germline loops: CDR1 LNHNV, CDR2 YYDKDF (reference sequence). This CDR3 reads CATSKQGANQPQHF. The DNA of the CDR3 is TGTGCCACCAGCAAACAGGGAGCAAATCAGCCCCAGCATTTT.

This chain connects TRBV15 to TRBJ2-1; 9 nucleotides line up with TRBD1. The trim removed 3 bases at V and 5 bases at J, leaving 8 bases unmatched. Germline V gene sequence: CDR1 LNHNV, CDR2 YYDKDF (reference sequence). CDR3 length: 16 amino acids. In DNA, the CDR3 is TGTGCCACCAGCAGGGGACAGGGAGAGGGCCACAATGAGCAGTTCTTC. Protein: CATSRGQGEGHNEQFF.

This clone was recorded once. The chain carries TRBV27 and TRBJ2-5; TRBD1 matches at 10 bases. The CDR3 consists of 15 residues. Germline-derived CDR1 and CDR2 are MNHEY and SMNVEV (reference sequence). Trimming removed 3 bases from V and 11 bases from J; junction bases left unmatched: 12. As DNA, the CDR3 is TGTGCCAGCAGTTTTTTCCGGGACAGGGGCTTAGAGCAGTACTTC. It codes for CASSFFRDRGLEQYF.

The chain uses TRBV28 and TRBJ1-1, with 8 bases matching TRBD1. The CDR3 has 18 amino acids. Per the germline V gene, CDR1 is MDHEN and CDR2 is SYDVKM. Germline trimming cut 5 bases from V and 4 bases from J; bases unmatched to any gene: 18. The CDR3 protein is CASSSLFSGGVRGTEAFF. The CDR3 bases are TGTGCCAGCAGTAGCCTTTTCTCAGGGGGCGTTAGGGGCACTGAAGCTTTCTTT.

The gene calls are TRBV9 and TRBJ2-1, with D possibly TRBD1 on 6 matching bases. Germline V lookup: CDR1 SGDLS, CDR2 YYNGEE. Trimming removed 6 bases from V and 10 bases from J, with 20 bases in between. The CDR3 sequence is 14 residues long. The CDR3: CASNQQGKADEQFF. CDR3 in DNA: TGTGCCAGCAACCAACAGGGTAAAGCGGACGAGCAGTTCTTC. Looking up the rest from reference TRBV9 and TRBJ2-1 gives the full variable domain: DSGVTQTPKHLITATGQRVTLRCSPRSGDLSVYWYQQSLDQGLQFLIQYYNGEERAKGNILERFSAQQFPDLHSELNLSSLELGDSALYFCASNQQGKADEQFFGPGTRLTVL.